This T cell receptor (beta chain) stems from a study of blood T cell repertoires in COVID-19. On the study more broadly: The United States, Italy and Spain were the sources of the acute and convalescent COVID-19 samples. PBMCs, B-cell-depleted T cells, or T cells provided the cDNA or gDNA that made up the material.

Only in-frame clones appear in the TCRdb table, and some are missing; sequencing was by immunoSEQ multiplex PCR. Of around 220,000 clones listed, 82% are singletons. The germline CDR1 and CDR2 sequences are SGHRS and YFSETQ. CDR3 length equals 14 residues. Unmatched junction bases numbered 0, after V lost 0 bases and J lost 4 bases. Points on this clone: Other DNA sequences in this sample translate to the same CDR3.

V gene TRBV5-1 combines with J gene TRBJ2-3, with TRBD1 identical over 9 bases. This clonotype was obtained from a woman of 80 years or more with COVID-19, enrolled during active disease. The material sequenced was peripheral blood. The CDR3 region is CASSLGDRADTQYF. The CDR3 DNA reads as TGCGCCAGCAGCTTGGGGGACAGGGCAGATACGCAGTATTTT.